These 28 T cell receptor beta chains share one sample of origin, sequenced in a study of blood T cells in healthy people across ages (dated by TCRdb to the mid-2010s). The library relied on 5' RACE. TCRdb shows the sequencer as Illumina HiSeq 2500. A second PCR of roughly 6 to 11 cycles was run with a J-beta primer mix and a sample-barcoded 5' primer. TCRdb reworked the public reads: Q25 trimming with fastp, MiXCR clone assembly, productive beta chains retained. All rows with the same CDR3 protein become a single entry with the most common DNA and genes. Present in this sample are more than 1.4 million distinct CDR3 sequences, approximately 42% of which were seen just once. The ten largest clones capture under 8% of the sample. Sequenced: blood. All receptors derive from a woman younger than 35 in good health.

This clonotype turned up a few times. The chain carries TRBV5-1 and TRBJ2-1; the match to TRBD2 covers 11 bases. This CDR3 is built from 20 residues. Trimming at V came to 3 bases and at J to 1 base, leaving 15 bases not matched to a gene. Germline CDR1 SGHRS, CDR2 YFSETQ. The CDR3, as DNA: TGCGCCAGCAGCTGGGGGGCTAAAACTAGCGGGAGTTTGTCCTACAATGAGCAGTTCTTC. Translating gives CASSWGAKTSGSLSYNEQFF.

The chain links TRBV6-1 to TRBJ1-6; possibly TRBD1 for D (5 bases). Germline CDR1 and CDR2: MNHNS and SASEGT. Trimming pared 7 bases from V and 9 bases from J, leaving 13 bases between. The CDR3 spans 13 residues. Here the CDR3 reads CASKGQPSSPLHF. As DNA, the CDR3 is TGTGCCAGCAAGGGGCAGCCTTCTTCACCCCTCCACTTT.

The chain recombines TRBV20-1 with TRBJ2-7; TRBD2 is a possible D gene (6 bases). Germline-derived CDR1 and CDR2 are DFQATT and SNEGSKA (reference sequence). The CDR3 runs 14 residues. The V end was cut by 0 bases, the J end by 0 bases, with 9 bases between. CDR3 residues: CSARDIGGSYEQYF. The CDR3 DNA sequence: TGCAGTGCTAGAGATATCGGGGGCTCCTACGAGCAGTACTTC.

The chain is built from TRBV5-5 and TRBJ2-2, with no clear D. Trimming cost V 1 base and J 3 bases, with 7 bases left between them. From germline, CDR1 is SGHKS and CDR2 YYEKEE (reference sequence). The CDR3 contains 14 residues. CDR3 amino acids: CASSLLVDTGELFF. The CDR3 DNA reads TGTGCCAGCAGCTTGTTAGTCGACACCGGGGAGCTGTTTTTT.

This clonotype was counted a few times. The chain uses TRBV29-1 and TRBJ2-7; maybe TRBD1 (5 bases). The germline gives CDR1 SQVTM, CDR2 ANQGSEA. The CDR3 extends over 16 amino acids. V was cut by 1 base and J by 7 bases, with 23 bases left in between. The chain's CDR3 is CSVEVGVARSYNEQYF. The DNA for the CDR3 is TGCAGCGTTGAAGTAGGGGTGGCCCGCTCCTACAATGAGCAGTACTTC.

This clonotype has only a few counts. The CDR3 sequence is CASSDHWKGAEVGDTQYF. In DNA form, the CDR3 reads TGTGCCAGCAGTGATCACTGGAAGGGGGCGGAGGTTGGAGATACGCAGTATTTT. V gene TRBV2 combines with J gene TRBJ2-3, with 7 bases identical to TRBD1. The CDR3 covers 18 residues. V shed 3 bases and J 5 bases; nucleotides not matched to a gene: 17. Germline lookup yields CDR1 SNHLY and CDR2 FYNNEI.

The chain couples TRBV9 to TRBJ2-1, with 7 bases identical to TRBD1. V lost 6 bases to trimming and J lost 13 bases; unmatched junction nucleotides: 16. Germline CDR1 SGDLS, CDR2 YYNGEE. This CDR3 has 14 residues. The CDR3 loop is CASTTSTGEETQFF. CDR3 DNA sequence: TGTGCCAGCACGACCTCAACAGGGGAAGAGACCCAGTTCTTC.

The rearrangement joins TRBV27 to TRBJ2-7; 9 positions agree with TRBD1. J lost 2 bases, V lost 4 bases, and 6 bases had no gene match. CDR3 size: 15 residues. Germline CDR1 MNHEY, CDR2 SMNVEV (reference sequence). The CDR3 protein is CASSSTGGLTYEQYF. In DNA form, the CDR3 reads TGTGCCAGCAGTTCGACAGGGGGTCTGACCTACGAGCAGTACTTC.

V is TRBV7-2 and J is TRBJ2-1; D possibly corresponds to TRBD1 (7 bases). The CDR3 has 18 amino acids. CDR1 is SGHTA, CDR2 FQGNSA, per germline. Deletions cut 1 base from V and 1 base from J, with 17 bases between. The CDR3 coding sequence is TGTGCCAGCAGCTTAGAAGGGGGCGCGGGACCATCCTACAATGAGCAGTTCTTC. Translating gives CASSLEGGAGPSYNEQFF.

V gene TRBV7-2 combines with J gene TRBJ2-5; 8 positions match TRBD1. J lost 5 bases, V lost 0 bases, and 5 bases had no gene match. The CDR3 totals 15 residues. The germline V gene encodes CDR1 SGHTA and CDR2 FQGNSA. The CDR3 protein is CASSLATRQGETQYF. In nucleotides, the CDR3 is TGTGCCAGCAGCTTAGCAACCCGACAGGGGGAGACCCAGTACTTC.

This clonotype was observed a handful of times. This sequence joins TRBV27 and TRBJ2-1; D perhaps matches TRBD1 (7 bases). From germline, CDR1 is MNHEY and CDR2 SMNVEV (reference sequence). CDR3 length: 15 residues. V shed 6 bases and J shed 5 bases, with 17 bases lying between them. The CDR3 region has the DNA TGTGCCAGCAGCCTTATCGGAGGGGGCGACAATGAGCAGTTCTTC. This codes for CASSLIGGGDNEQFF.

The rearrangement uses TRBV12-3 or TRBV12-4 and TRBJ1-5, with unresolved D. CDR3 length equals 12 residues. The V end lost 10 bases, the J end lost 7 bases, and 14 bases lay between the germline ends. The CDR3 nucleotides read TGTGCCAACAGCCCGCCGGGGCAGCCCCAGCATTTT. Translation: CANSPPGQPQHF.

Turning to this clonotype: This likely comes from a read error, as the CDR3 has no conserved phenylalanine or tryptophan at its end. The chain links TRBV5-5 to TRBJ2-1, with TRBD2 identical over 11 bases. The ends lost 0 bases at V and 10 bases at J; junction bases unmatched: 9. The V gene's germline CDR1 is SGHKS and CDR2 YYEKEE (reference sequence). The CDR3 sequence is 16 residues long. The DNA for the CDR3 is TGTGCCAGCAGCTTGGATGGGACTAGCGGAGTCGGGGAGCAGTTCCTC. The encoded protein is CASSLDGTSGVGEQFL.

The V and J genes are TRBV18 and TRBJ2-7, with 7 nucleotides matching TRBD1. Germline assignment: CDR1 KGHSH and CDR2 LQKENI. V trimming: 2 bases; J trimming: 5 bases; junction bases outside the gene matches: 12. The CDR3 is 16 amino acids. The CDR3: CASSPGVGGLGNEQYF. The CDR3 nucleotides are TGTGCCAGCTCACCAGGGGTAGGGGGCCTTGGCAACGAGCAGTACTTC.

This rearrangement joins TRBV6-5 to TRBJ2-5; the D is unclear. The CDR3 extends over 15 amino acids. The ends were cut back, 10 bases at V and 5 bases at J, with 23 bases in the middle. CDR1 and CDR2 from the germline V gene are MNHEY and SVGAGI. CDR3 sequence: CATTPWPTLKETQYF. CDR3 sequence (DNA): TGTGCCACTACCCCGTGGCCTACTCTTAAGGAGACCCAGTACTTC.

This clonotype was recorded a few times. The chain uses TRBV14 and TRBJ1-2, with D possibly TRBD1 on 6 matching bases. CDR1 is SGHDN, CDR2 FVKESK, per germline. CDR3 length: 17 residues. V was pared by 5 bases and J by 0 bases, with 19 bases between. The CDR3 reads CASSGQDSRVANYGYTF. In DNA form, the CDR3 reads TGTGCCAGCAGCGGTCAGGACAGCCGAGTAGCTAACTATGGCTACACCTTC.

The chain employs TRBV7-9 and TRBJ2-2; possibly TRBD1 for D (6 bases). The CDR3 has 12 amino acids. The V end lost 9 bases, the J end lost 6 bases, and 11 bases lay between the germline ends. Germline CDR1 SEHNR, CDR2 FQNEAQ (reference sequence). CDR3 residues: CASVRGPGELFF. The CDR3 coding sequence is TGTGCCAGTGTCAGGGGCCCCGGGGAGCTGTTTTTT.

This clonotype was seen once. J is TRBJ2-2 and V is TRBV4-1; D is perhaps TRBD2 (5 bases). The germline V gene has CDR1 MGHRA and CDR2 YSYEKL. Trimming cost V 1 base and J 6 bases, with 12 bases left between them. The CDR3 consists of 15 residues. CDR3 protein: CASSQVRERAGELFF. The CDR3 nucleotides read TGCGCCAGCAGCCAAGTTAGGGAGAGGGCCGGGGAGCTGTTTTTT.

The V gene is TRBV6-5, the J gene TRBJ2-7; the D gene is possibly TRBD1 (6 bases). The CDR3 covers 16 residues. CDR1 is MNHEY and CDR2 is SVGAGI in the germline V gene. V was clipped by 6 bases and J by 1 base, with 19 bases between them. This chain's CDR3 is CASSRLSGTKSYEQYF. The CDR3 DNA follows: TGTGCCAGCAGCCGCCTCTCCGGGACAAAATCCTACGAGCAGTACTTC.

This chain links TRBV27 with TRBJ1-1; TRBD1 matches 9 bases. CDR1 and CDR2 from the germline V gene are MNHEY and SMNVEV (reference sequence). The CDR3 loop spans 15 amino acids. The junction had 8 bases not matched to a gene; V was cut back by 7 bases and J by 2 bases. In DNA, the CDR3 is TGTGCCAGCAACAAACAGGGGGCAGAAAACACTGAAGCTTTCTTT. Encoded protein: CASNKQGAENTEAFF.

The chain couples TRBV7-9 to TRBJ1-4; D gene ambiguous. The V gene lost 5 bases and the J gene lost 8 bases, with 15 bases spanning the gap. Germline V gene data show CDR1 as SEHNR and CDR2 as FQNEAQ (reference sequence). The CDR3 totals 14 residues. Here the CDR3 reads CASSGEPLMEKLFF. The DNA of the CDR3 is TGTGCCAGCAGCGGAGAACCTTTGATGGAAAAACTGTTTTTT.

This clonotype was counted between two and nine times. The chain links TRBV3-1 to TRBJ2-7, with TRBD1 matching over 9 bases. The CDR3 extends over 13 amino acids. V lost 8 bases, J lost 1 base, and 3 bases stayed unmatched. The germline gives CDR1 LGHDT, CDR2 YNNKEL (reference sequence). CDR3 bases: TGTGCCAGCGTTGGACAGGGGTCCTACGAGCAGTACTTC. Protein: CASVGQGSYEQYF.

Turning to this clonotype: One junction end disagrees with the germline gene, perhaps due to a read error. The gene calls are TRBV15 and TRBJ2-3, with D uncertain. Per the germline V gene, CDR1 is LNHNV and CDR2 is YYDKDF (reference sequence). The CDR3 has 15 residues. The CDR3 spells CATSRDLLGTDTQYF. CDR3 in DNA: TGTGCCACCAGCAGAGACCTCCTAGGCACGGATACGCAGTATTTT.

The CDR3 is CASSQELLAGGPIPNEQFF. Written as DNA, the CDR3 is TGTGCCAGCAGCCAAGAGCTCCTAGCGGGGGGGCCGATTCCCAATGAGCAGTTCTTC. The V gene is TRBV3-1, the J gene TRBJ2-1; 12 bases line up with TRBD2. With 0 bases clipped from V and 6 bases from J, the junction kept 12 bases outside the gene matches. The CDR3 runs to 19 residues. Germline V gene lookup returns CDR1 LGHDT and CDR2 YNNKEL (reference sequence).

This clonotype has only a few counts. The chain combines TRBV5-6 with TRBJ2-3, with D hard to call. Germline V gene data show CDR1 as SGHDT and CDR2 as YYEEEE. This CDR3 region has 14 residues. The V end was cut by 3 bases, the J end by 2 bases, with 10 bases between. The DNA of the CDR3 is TGTGCCAGCAGCTACACGGAGTACACAGATACGCAGTATTTT. Its protein product is CASSYTEYTDTQYF. The entire variable domain, with the rest obtained from reference TRBV5-6 and TRBJ2-3, is as follows: DAGVTQSPTHLIKTRGQQVTLRCSPKSGHDTVSWYQQALGQGPQFIFQYYEEEERQRGNFPDRFSGHQFPNYSSELNVNALLLGDSALYLCASSYTEYTDTQYFGPGTRLTVL.

The chain uses TRBV30 and TRBJ2-7, with a weak D call TRBD2 (5 bases). V was pared by 0 bases and J by 3 bases, with 12 bases between. This CDR3 comprises 14 residues. Germline V gene data show CDR1 as GTSNPN and CDR2 as SVGIG (reference sequence). CDR3 protein: CAWSVSGKSYEQYF. The DNA for the CDR3 is TGTGCCTGGAGTGTGTCGGGAAAGAGCTACGAGCAGTACTTC.

This clonotype was recorded many times. The chain combines TRBV20-1 with TRBJ2-7, with TRBD2 identical over 15 bases. CDR1 is DFQATT and CDR2 is SNEGSKA in the germline V gene (reference sequence). The junction had 4 bases not matched to a gene; V was cut back by 3 bases and J by 1 base. CDR3 length equals 16 residues. As DNA, the CDR3 is TGCAGTGCTAGGGGGGGGACTAGCGGGGGGTCCTACGAGCAGTACTTC. Its translation: CSARGGTSGGSYEQYF.

The CDR3 DNA reads as TGTGCCAGCAGTTCAAAAGGGCTTGGGGGGGGGTTCTCCTACGAGCAGTACTTC. Protein sequence: CASSSKGLGGGFSYEQYF. This chain joins TRBV12-3 or TRBV12-4 and TRBJ2-7, with 7 nucleotides matching TRBD2. CDR3 length equals 18 residues. J gave up 0 bases and V 4 bases, and 15 bases lay outside the gene matches.